The 19 T cell receptor beta chains reported below all come from one sample, sequenced in a study of molecular identifiers for immune sequencing clone quantification. Via MiXCR, TCRdb re-called the PCR reads, giving one row per CDR3 protein. The table shows around 300,000 distinct CDR3 sequences, with 24% occurring only once. Sample: naive CD8+ T cells from blood, with Jurkat cell RNA spiked in. Subset described: FACS-sorted CD8+CD4-CCR7+CD45RA+ naive T cells. The receptors here all came from a human donor in good health. Some libraries in this study had Jurkat cell RNA spiked in.

Ten or more counts support this clonotype. The chain recombines TRBV12-3 or TRBV12-4 with TRBJ2-7; TRBD1 matches at 8 bases. The CDR3 has 12 residues. J lost 13 bases, V lost 6 bases, and 11 bases had no gene match. As DNA, the CDR3 is TGTGCCAGCAGCTACGGACAGGGTTGGAAATACTTC. Protein: CASSYGQGWKYF.

This clonotype was seen repeatedly, ten times or more. The chain uses TRBV7-9 and TRBJ2-7, with TRBD2 as a possible D gene (6 bases). Germline V lookup: CDR1 SEHNR, CDR2 FQNEAQ (reference sequence). V was pared by 4 bases and J by 6 bases, with 16 bases between. The CDR3 has 14 residues. The DNA of the CDR3 is TGTGCCAGCAGCTCGGGCGGGATTGCGGCCGAGCAGTACTTC. It translates to CASSSGGIAAEQYF. Filled out from reference TRBV7-9 and TRBJ2-7, the complete variable domain reads DTGVSQNPRHKITKRGQNVTFRCDPISEHNRLYWYRQTLGQGPEFLTYFQNEAQLEKSRLLSDRFSAERPKGSFSTLEIQRTEQGDSAMYLCASSSGGIAAEQYFGPGTRLTVT.

Many counts were recorded for this clonotype. The chain carries TRBV2 and TRBJ2-3; 9 bases map to TRBD2. The V gene's germline CDR1 is SNHLY and CDR2 FYNNEI. This CDR3 region has 16 residues. V trimming: 2 bases; J trimming: 3 bases; junction bases outside the gene matches: 6. CDR3 in amino acids: CASSERSSGMTDTQYF. The DNA of the CDR3 is TGTGCCAGCAGTGAAAGGTCTAGCGGGATGACAGATACGCAGTATTTT.

CDR3 sequence reads: CSARSGSVYEQYF. CDR3 in DNA: TGCAGTGCTAGAAGCGGGAGTGTCTACGAGCAGTACTTC. The genes are TRBV20-1 and TRBJ2-7; TRBD2 matches at 8 bases. Trimming at V came to 2 bases and at J to 3 bases, leaving 3 bases not matched to a gene. CDR3 length: 13 amino acids. Germline V CDR1 and CDR2: DFQATT, SNEGSKA (reference sequence).

A single count supports this clonotype. This could be a read error, since a much larger clone is one nucleotide away. This sequence joins TRBV28 and TRBJ2-7, with 7 bases aligning to TRBD1. Germline V gene sequence: CDR1 MDHEN, CDR2 SYDVKM. The CDR3 consists of 14 residues. The CDR3 protein is CASSFQGVTYGQYF. The CDR3 region has the DNA TGTGCCAGCAGTTTTCAGGGGGTAACCTACGGGCAGTACTTC. The full variable domain, rest sourced from reference TRBV28 and TRBJ2-7, is DVKVTQSSRYLVKRTGEKVFLECVQDMDHENMFWYRQDPGLGLRLIYFSYDVKMKEKGDIPEGYSVSREKKERFSLILESASTNQTSMYLCASSFQGVTYGQYFGPGTRLTVT.

The rearrangement joins TRBV6-5 to TRBJ2-2; 7 bases map to TRBD1. CDR1 is MNHEY and CDR2 is SVGAGI in the germline V gene. V gave up 4 bases and J gave up 5 bases; unmatched junction bases: 4. The CDR3 consists of 14 residues. In DNA, the CDR3 is TGTGCCAGCAGTTTGAGACAGGGAACCGGGGAGCTGTTTTTT. Protein: CASSLRQGTGELFF.

This clonotype was observed at least ten times. J is TRBJ2-3 and V is TRBV24-1, with D uncertain. Germline CDR1 reads KGHDR; CDR2 reads SFDVKD. This CDR3 is 14 amino acids long. V lost 3 bases to trimming and J lost 2 bases, with 8 bases between them. CDR3: CATSDPGLTDTQYF. CDR3 in DNA: TGTGCCACCAGTGATCCGGGCCTCACAGATACGCAGTATTTT.

This chain uses TRBV7-2 with TRBJ1-2; D gene ambiguous. Trimming removed 8 bases at V and 8 bases at J, with 12 bases between. There are 11 residues in the CDR3. The germline gives CDR1 SGHTA, CDR2 FQGNSA. The CDR3 here is CASRTVQGYTF. The CDR3 nucleotides read TGTGCCAGCCGCACCGTGCAAGGCTACACCTTC.

The chain links TRBV19 to TRBJ2-1; D is unresolved. The germline gives CDR1 LNHDA, CDR2 SQIVND (reference sequence). Trimming removed 3 bases at V and 2 bases at J, with 11 bases between. CDR3 size: 15 residues. The CDR3 is CASSILSTPYNEQFF. CDR3 DNA: TGTGCCAGTAGTATTCTATCCACTCCCTACAATGAGCAGTTCTTC. Based on the CDR3 plus reference TRBV19 and TRBJ2-1, the full variable domain is DGGITQSPKYLFRKEGQNVTLSCEQNLNHDAMYWYRQDPGQGLRLIYYSQIVNDFQKGDIAEGYSVSREKKESFPLTVTSAQKNPTAFYLCASSILSTPYNEQFFGPGTRLTVL.

This clonotype was seen more than once but under ten times. The chain joins TRBV19 to TRBJ2-2; the D is unclear. This CDR3 has 13 amino acids. Trimming removed 5 bases from V and 5 bases from J, with 9 bases in between. Germline CDR1 is LNHDA and CDR2 is SQIVND (reference sequence). The CDR3, as DNA: TGTGCCAGTAGTCACTTCGAGACCGGGGAGCTGTTTTTT. It is translated as CASSHFETGELFF.

The chain is built from TRBV5-1 and TRBJ2-3; the match to TRBD1 covers 7 bases. This CDR3 has 18 residues. J gave up 2 bases and V 0 bases, and 12 bases lay outside the gene matches. Germline CDR1 SGHRS, CDR2 YFSETQ. The CDR3 sequence is CASSLGPTGVIATDTQYF. The CDR3 bases are TGCGCCAGCAGCTTGGGACCCACAGGGGTGATAGCCACAGATACGCAGTATTTT.

The rearrangement links TRBV28 to TRBJ2-7, with 7 bases matching TRBD1. The CDR3 sequence is 13 residues long. With V trimmed by 10 bases and J by 3 bases, 9 bases remained unmatched. Per germline, CDR1 MDHEN and CDR2 SYDVKM. The CDR3 spells CATIGTADYEQYF. As DNA, the CDR3 is TGTGCCACCATCGGGACAGCGGACTACGAGCAGTACTTC.

This clonotype was detected only a few times. The chain combines TRBV6-2 or TRBV6-3 with TRBJ2-1, with 9 positions matching TRBD2. The CDR3 spans 16 residues. Germline CDR1 MNHEY, CDR2 SVGEGT. The V and J ends lost 2 bases and 2 bases, in that order; junction bases with no gene match: 4. Here the CDR3 DNA reads TGTGCCAGCAGTTACGGTAGCGGGGGTCCCTACAATGAGCAGTTCTTC. This translates into CASSYGSGGPYNEQFF.

There are a few counts of this clonotype. This sequence joins TRBV24-1 and TRBJ2-1, with a weak D call TRBD1 (6 bases). Trimming shortened V by 5 bases and J by 10 bases, and 14 bases separated the two germline ends. The CDR3 spans 13 residues. The germline gives CDR1 KGHDR, CDR2 SFDVKD. This CDR3 reads CATSAYPGTEQFF. CDR3 coding DNA: TGTGCCACCAGTGCCTACCCCGGGACAGAGCAGTTCTTC.

This clonotype was observed many times. CDR3: CASRGTGSYEQYF. The CDR3 bases are TGTGCCAGCAGGGGGACAGGGTCCTACGAGCAGTACTTC. V and J are TRBV12-3 or TRBV12-4 and TRBJ2-7; 9 bases map to TRBD1. The V segment lost 6 bases and the J segment 1 base; nucleotides outside the gene matches: 1. The CDR3 is made up of 13 amino acids.

Regarding this clonotype: It may be a read error: a sequence one base away is much more abundant. This rearrangement joins TRBV6-2 or TRBV6-3 to TRBJ2-2, with D tentatively TRBD2 (6 bases). The V gene lost 4 bases and the J gene lost 2 bases, with 14 bases spanning the gap. The length of the CDR3 is 16 residues. CDR1 and CDR2 (germline): MNHEY, SVGEGT. The CDR3 here is CASSSRDGGNTGELFF. The CDR3 nucleotides read TGTGCCAGCAGTTCCAGGGACGGGGGAAACACCGGGGAGCTGTTTTTT.

A remark on this clonotype: The junction differs from germline at one of its ends, possibly a read error. V is TRBV12-3 or TRBV12-4 and J is TRBJ2-5; D might be TRBD1 (6 bases). This CDR3 region has 14 residues. CDR3 protein: CASRDINTPEAQYF. In DNA, the CDR3 is TGTGCCAGCCGGGACATCAATACTCCAGAGGCCCAGTACTTC.

This clonotype showed up many times. J is TRBJ2-7 and V is TRBV9, with 8 bases matching TRBD2. Per germline, CDR1 SGDLS and CDR2 YYNGEE. The CDR3 sequence is 16 residues long. The junction had 10 bases not matched to a gene; V was cut back by 4 bases and J by 1 base. CDR3 sequence (DNA): TGTGCCAGCAGCCCCGGCGGGGTAGCGGGGTCCTACGAGCAGTACTTC. Translating it yields CASSPGGVAGSYEQYF. The full variable domain, rest sourced from reference TRBV9 and TRBJ2-7, is DSGVTQTPKHLITATGQRVTLRCSPRSGDLSVYWYQQSLDQGLQFLIQYYNGEERAKGNILERFSAQQFPDLHSELNLSSLELGDSALYFCASSPGGVAGSYEQYFGPGTRLTVT.

V is TRBV7-6 and J is TRBJ1-1, with D possibly TRBD1 on 6 matching bases. The CDR3 totals 16 residues. CDR1 and CDR2 (germline): SGHVS, FNYEAQ. Between the trimmed V and J ends, which lost 4 bases and 3 bases, there was a span of 18 bases. This CDR3 is CASSSAQGQGYTEAFF. CDR3 nucleotide sequence: TGTGCCAGCAGCTCTGCACAGGGTCAGGGGTACACTGAAGCTTTCTTT. The whole variable domain, remainder taken from reference TRBV7-6 and TRBJ1-1, is GAGVSQSPRYKVTKRGQDVALRCDPISGHVSLYWYRQALGQGPEFLTYFNYEAQQDKSGLPNDRFSAERPEGSISTLTIQRTEQRDSAMYRCASSSAQGQGYTEAFFGQGTRLTVV.